This T cell receptor (beta chain) was documented in a study of blood T cell repertoires in COVID-19. Overall study: Acute-phase and convalescent COVID-19 samples originated in the United States, Italy and Spain. From T cells, B-cell-depleted T cells, or PBMCs came the material, which was cDNA or gDNA.

The table lists this clone with a few counts. As handled by the study authors: Amplified reference gene primers provided the basis for estimating nucleated cell counts. Libraries were prepared by immunoSEQ multiplex PCR; TCRdb keeps only in-frame clonotypes and omits some of them. From that table come the V and J calls and clone size; the DNA was used to work out D and trimming. The sample lists 150,000 to 200,000 clones, roughly 79% seen once, with 22% in the top ten. V gave up 4 bases and J gave up 7 bases; unmatched junction bases: 13. The germline gives CDR1 SGHRS, CDR2 YFSETQ. The CDR3 contains 16 residues.

This sequence was found in an elderly woman with acute or convalescent COVID-19. This chain connects TRBV5-1 to TRBJ2-1, with TRBD2 matching over 8 bases. The specimen was peripheral blood. The CDR3 DNA follows: TGCGCCAGCAGCCCCCGGGAGCGGGGGACTAATAATGAGCAGTTCTTC. This codes for CASSPRERGTNNEQFF. The full variable domain, completed using reference TRBV5-1 and TRBJ2-1, is KAGVTQTPRYLIKTRGQQVTLSCSPISGHRSVSWYQQTPGQGLQFLFEYFSETQRNKGNFPGRFSGRQFSNSRSEMNVSTLELGDSALYLCASSPRERGTNNEQFFGPGTRLTVL.